Listed below are T cell receptor beta chains from one sample, sequenced in a study of cytomegalovirus exposure and HLA in healthy donors. The repertoire was sequenced with immunoSEQ multiplex PCR; TCRdb's copy has only in-frame clones and lacks some. The sample contains some 190,000 clones, about three quarters of which appear only once. Sequences were obtained from PBMCs. These receptors all come from a woman aged 25 to 39 in good health and CMV-seropositive. Both conserved end residues are part of each CDR3. Fields, in order: D gene, V gene, CDR3 length, clone size, J gene, CDR3 protein, CDR3 DNA. D genes are given only for firm matches. Clone sizes are given selectively: once, few, many, or a class where the clone is expanded.

NA	TRBV25-1	13	NA	TRBJ2-7	CASTRPGNDEQYF	TGTGCCAGCACCCGCCCGGGGAATGACGAGCAGTACTTC
NA	TRBV2	12	NA	TRBJ2-1	CASSGEFGEQFF	TGTGCCAGCAGCGGAGAGTTTGGGGAGCAGTTCTTC
NA	TRBV6-1	10	NA	TRBJ2-4	CASREVVEYF	TGTGCCAGCAGGGAGGTAGTGGAGTACTTC
NA	TRBV7-3	16	once	TRBJ2-5	CASSRLAWGHQETQYF	TGTGCCAGCAGCCGCCTCGCGTGGGGGCACCAAGAGACCCAGTACTTC
TRBD2	TRBV27	15	NA	TRBJ2-7	CASSSAGGPKNEQYF	TGTGCCAGCAGTTCGGCGGGAGGGCCAAAAAACGAGCAGTACTTC
TRBD1	TRBV4-3	13	NA	TRBJ2-7	CASSTGTAYEQYF	TGCGCCAGCAGCACAGGGACAGCTTACGAGCAGTACTTC
TRBD1	TRBV7-2	16	once	TRBJ2-5	CASSSRGDRDRETQYF	TGTGCCAGCAGCTCCCGTGGGGACAGGGATCGAGAGACCCAGTACTTC
NA	TRBV7-9	16	NA	TRBJ2-5	CASSFSMAGDEETQYF	TGTGCCAGCAGCTTTAGTATGGCCGGGGATGAAGAGACCCAGTACTTC
TRBD2	TRBV2	12	NA	TRBJ2-1	CASRLAGGLGFF	TGTGCCAGCAGACTAGCGGGGGGGCTTGGGTTCTTC
NA	TRBV6-5	14	NA	TRBJ2-1	CASSLAVTYNEQFF	TGTGCCAGCAGTTTAGCGGTTACCTACAATGAGCAGTTCTTC
NA	TRBV7-3	13	NA	TRBJ2-7	CASSLGVGDEQYF	TGTGCCAGCAGCTTAGGGGTAGGGGACGAGCAGTACTTC
NA	TRBV7-9	14	NA	TRBJ1-2	CASSLRQILYGYTF	TGTGCCAGCAGCTTAAGACAGATTCTCTATGGCTACACCTTC
TRBD2	TRBV30	14	NA	TRBJ2-1	CAWRRENFYDEQFF	TGTGCCTGGAGGCGGGAGAACTTCTACGATGAGCAGTTCTTC
NA	TRBV6-6	13	NA	TRBJ2-7	CASNNDRYYEQYF	TGTGCCAGCAATAACGACAGATACTACGAGCAGTACTTC
NA	TRBV29-1	13	NA	TRBJ1-1	CSVEVRDGSGYFF	TGCAGCGTTGAAGTGAGGGACGGGAGCGGCTATTTCTTT
TRBD2	TRBV6-5	14	NA	TRBJ2-1	CASSPPASGSKQFF	TGTGCCAGCAGCCCCCCGGCTAGCGGGAGTAAACAGTTCTTC
TRBD1	TRBV28	15	once	TRBJ2-4	CASSLHGTGENIQYF	TGTGCCAGCAGTCTCCACGGGACAGGGGAGAACATTCAGTACTTC
TRBD2	TRBV9	14	NA	TRBJ2-2	CASSRTSDTGELFF	TGTGCCAGCAGTAGGACTAGCGACACCGGGGAGCTGTTTTTT
NA	TRBV6-5	13	NA	TRBJ1-1	CASRPAGGTEAFF	TGTGCCAGCCGACCCGCGGGGGGCACTGAAGCTTTCTTT
TRBD2	TRBV7-7	21	NA	TRBJ2-3	CASSPTLSGTLAGSSTDTQYF	TGTGCTAGCAGCCCAACCCTAAGCGGGACTCTAGCGGGGTCTAGCACAGATACGCAGTATTTT
TRBD1	TRBV11-2	18	few	TRBJ1-1	CASSLAKGGQLLNTEAFF	TGTGCCAGCAGCTTAGCAAAGGGGGGACAGCTATTGAACACTGAAGCTTTCTTT
NA	TRBV13	16	many	TRBJ2-2	CASSLGLAMNTGELFF	TGTGCCAGCAGCTTAGGCCTAGCTATGAACACCGGGGAGCTGTTTTTT
NA	TRBV5-8	13	NA	TRBJ1-2	CASSRAGVYGYTF	TGTGCCAGCAGCCGAGCAGGGGTCTATGGCTACACCTTC
NA	TRBV28	14	NA	TRBJ1-2	CASSLLRGTYGYTF	TGTGCCAGCAGTTTATTGCGGGGGACTTATGGCTACACCTTC
TRBD2	TRBV19	16	few	TRBJ2-3	CASKAVAGAFADTQYF	TGTGCCAGTAAGGCTGTAGCGGGGGCCTTCGCAGATACGCAGTATTTT
NA	TRBV2	16	once	TRBJ1-1	CASSAEVPTTGMSAFF	TGTGCCAGCAGCGCGGAAGTCCCCACCACAGGGATGTCGGCTTTCTTT
TRBD2	TRBV19	16	once	TRBJ2-1	CASRGSTSGPYNEQFF	TGTGCCAGTAGGGGATCGACTAGCGGACCCTACAATGAGCAGTTCTTC
TRBD2	TRBV2	13	few	TRBJ2-5	CASSVLAGETQYF	TGTGCCAGCAGTGTTCTAGCGGGGGAGACCCAGTACTTC
NA	TRBV6-6	14	NA	TRBJ2-7	CASSSGTLTYEQYF	TGTGCCAGCAGTTCAGGGACATTGACCTACGAGCAGTACTTC
NA	TRBV30	15	NA	TRBJ2-1	CAWKKVRGPYNEQFF	TGTGCCTGGAAGAAAGTGCGGGGGCCTTACAATGAGCAGTTCTTC
TRBD1	TRBV6-6	15	NA	TRBJ2-7	CASSRGQGGSYEQYF	TGTGCCAGCAGTCGAGGACAGGGTGGCTCCTACGAGCAGTACTTC
NA	TRBV5-1	16	NA	TRBJ1-2	CASSLAYFPSTYGYTF	TGCGCCAGCAGCTTGGCCTATTTTCCTTCAACTTATGGCTACACCTTC
TRBD1	TRBV6-6	16	NA	TRBJ1-6	CASSPDRGIGNSPLHF	TGTGCCAGCAGTCCGGACAGGGGCATAGGTAATTCACCCCTCCACTTT
TRBD1	TRBV7-2	15	NA	TRBJ1-3	CASSSGTGSGNTIYF	TGTGCCAGCAGCTCCGGGACAGGGAGCGGAAACACCATATATTTT